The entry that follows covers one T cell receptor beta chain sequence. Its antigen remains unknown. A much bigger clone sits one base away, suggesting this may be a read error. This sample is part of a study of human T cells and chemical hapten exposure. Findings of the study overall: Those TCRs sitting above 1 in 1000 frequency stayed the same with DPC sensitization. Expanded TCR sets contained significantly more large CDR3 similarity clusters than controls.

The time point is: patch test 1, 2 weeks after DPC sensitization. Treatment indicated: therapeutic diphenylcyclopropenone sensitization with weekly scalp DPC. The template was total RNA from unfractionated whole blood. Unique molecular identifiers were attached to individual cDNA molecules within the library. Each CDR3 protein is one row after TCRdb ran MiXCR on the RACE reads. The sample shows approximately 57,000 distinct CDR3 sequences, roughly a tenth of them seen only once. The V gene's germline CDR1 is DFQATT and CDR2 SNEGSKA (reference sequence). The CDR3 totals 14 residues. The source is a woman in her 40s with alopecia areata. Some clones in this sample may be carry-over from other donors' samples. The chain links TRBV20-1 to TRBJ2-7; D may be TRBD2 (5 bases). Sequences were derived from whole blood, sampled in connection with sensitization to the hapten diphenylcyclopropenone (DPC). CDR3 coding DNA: TGCAGTACTAGTCACGCGCTGGGCGACTACGAGCAGTACTTC. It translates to CSTSHALGDYEQYF.